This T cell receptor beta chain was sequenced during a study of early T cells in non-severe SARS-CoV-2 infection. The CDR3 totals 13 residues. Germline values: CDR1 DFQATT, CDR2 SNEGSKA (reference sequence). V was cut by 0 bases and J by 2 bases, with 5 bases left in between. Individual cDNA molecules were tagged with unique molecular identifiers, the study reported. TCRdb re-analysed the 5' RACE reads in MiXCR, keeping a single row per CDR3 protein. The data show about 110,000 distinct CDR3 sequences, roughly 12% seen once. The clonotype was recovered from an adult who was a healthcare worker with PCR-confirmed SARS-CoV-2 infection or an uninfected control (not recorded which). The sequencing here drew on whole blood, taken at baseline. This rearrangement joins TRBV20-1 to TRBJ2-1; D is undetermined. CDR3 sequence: CSAREPTYNEQFF. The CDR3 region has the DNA TGCAGTGCTAGAGAGCCTACCTACAATGAGCAGTTCTTC.